This T cell receptor (beta chain) comes out of a study of cytomegalovirus exposure and HLA in healthy donors. Data came from immunoSEQ multiplex PCR; TCRdb stores just in-frame clones and leaves some out. The sample has 50,000 or so clones, over 75% seen once. CDR3 length: 11 residues. The germline V and J ends were trimmed by 0 bases and 5 bases, with 5 bases remaining between them. The germline V gene encodes CDR1 DFQATT and CDR2 SNEGSKA (reference sequence). Overall study results and limits: A few of the chains that were CMV-associated were confirmed in vitro to be specific for CMV antigens. Reports credit the classifier with highly specific, highly sensitive diagnosis of cytomegalovirus status. Clusters of TCRs from the first cohort tended to co-occur in the roughly 120 validation repertoires (as a later analysis found).

This clone showed up just once. Its antigen is undetermined. The receptor was isolated from a young woman in good health and CMV-seronegative. The sequenced sample consisted of PBMCs. The chain employs TRBV20-1 and TRBJ2-7; D gene uncertain. The chain's CDR3 is CSARDLDEQYF. The DNA of the CDR3 is TGCAGTGCTAGAGATCTAGACGAGCAGTACTTC.